This TCR beta chain was identified during a study of CD8 T cells in ankylosing spondylitis. Study results and caveats: For ankylosing spondylitis blood, a TCR beta motif of 7 or 8 highly homologous variants appeared characteristic. Within matched ankylosing spondylitis synovial fluid, disease-linked clones were reportedly significantly enriched. Those disease-linked clones were CD8+; they were also relatively rare in peripheral blood.

This clonotype was counted many times. Its target is unknown. By quantitative 5'-RACE with molecular barcodes, the TCR beta libraries were made. Each CDR3 protein is one row after TCRdb ran MiXCR on the 5' RACE reads. The table includes tens of thousands of distinct CDR3 sequences, roughly 5.3% detected once. Germline V gives CDR1 ENHRY, CDR2 SYGVKD. The CDR3 sequence is 11 residues long. The ends were cut back, 10 bases at V and 5 bases at J, with 11 bases in the middle. This TCR came from a male donor with ankylosing spondylitis or in good health (not recorded which). The sequencing input was blood, either unsorted or a sorted T cell fraction (not recorded which). The rearrangement joins TRBV10-3 to TRBJ1-1, with a tentative D call TRBD1 (6 bases). CDR3 amino acids: CATLGGTEAFF. CDR3 in DNA: TGTGCCACCTTAGGGGGAACTGAAGCTTTCTTT.